This T cell receptor beta chain is from a study of T cell responses to AZD1222 COVID-19 vaccine. The data were produced by immunoSEQ multiplex PCR, yet TCRdb's version contains in-frame clones alone and is incomplete. The sample holds 100,000 to 130,000 clones, 70% to 90% seen once. This CDR3 has 14 residues. Trimming stripped 6 bases from V and 0 bases from J, with 9 bases between. CDR1 and CDR2 (germline): MDHEN, SYDVKM. Material: peripheral blood, obtained on day 0 of AZD1222 vaccination. V usage is TRBV28 and J usage is TRBJ1-3; D is possibly TRBD1 (5 bases). This sequence was found in an adult in good health. The DNA for the CDR3 is TGTGCCAGCAGACCGGGACTCTCTGGAAACACCATATATTTT. Protein product: CASRPGLSGNTIYF. Combining the CDR3 with reference TRBV28 and TRBJ1-3 gives the whole variable domain DVKVTQSSRYLVKRTGEKVFLECVQDMDHENMFWYRQDPGLGLRLIYFSYDVKMKEKGDIPEGYSVSREKKERFSLILESASTNQTSMYLCASRPGLSGNTIYFGEGSWLTVV.